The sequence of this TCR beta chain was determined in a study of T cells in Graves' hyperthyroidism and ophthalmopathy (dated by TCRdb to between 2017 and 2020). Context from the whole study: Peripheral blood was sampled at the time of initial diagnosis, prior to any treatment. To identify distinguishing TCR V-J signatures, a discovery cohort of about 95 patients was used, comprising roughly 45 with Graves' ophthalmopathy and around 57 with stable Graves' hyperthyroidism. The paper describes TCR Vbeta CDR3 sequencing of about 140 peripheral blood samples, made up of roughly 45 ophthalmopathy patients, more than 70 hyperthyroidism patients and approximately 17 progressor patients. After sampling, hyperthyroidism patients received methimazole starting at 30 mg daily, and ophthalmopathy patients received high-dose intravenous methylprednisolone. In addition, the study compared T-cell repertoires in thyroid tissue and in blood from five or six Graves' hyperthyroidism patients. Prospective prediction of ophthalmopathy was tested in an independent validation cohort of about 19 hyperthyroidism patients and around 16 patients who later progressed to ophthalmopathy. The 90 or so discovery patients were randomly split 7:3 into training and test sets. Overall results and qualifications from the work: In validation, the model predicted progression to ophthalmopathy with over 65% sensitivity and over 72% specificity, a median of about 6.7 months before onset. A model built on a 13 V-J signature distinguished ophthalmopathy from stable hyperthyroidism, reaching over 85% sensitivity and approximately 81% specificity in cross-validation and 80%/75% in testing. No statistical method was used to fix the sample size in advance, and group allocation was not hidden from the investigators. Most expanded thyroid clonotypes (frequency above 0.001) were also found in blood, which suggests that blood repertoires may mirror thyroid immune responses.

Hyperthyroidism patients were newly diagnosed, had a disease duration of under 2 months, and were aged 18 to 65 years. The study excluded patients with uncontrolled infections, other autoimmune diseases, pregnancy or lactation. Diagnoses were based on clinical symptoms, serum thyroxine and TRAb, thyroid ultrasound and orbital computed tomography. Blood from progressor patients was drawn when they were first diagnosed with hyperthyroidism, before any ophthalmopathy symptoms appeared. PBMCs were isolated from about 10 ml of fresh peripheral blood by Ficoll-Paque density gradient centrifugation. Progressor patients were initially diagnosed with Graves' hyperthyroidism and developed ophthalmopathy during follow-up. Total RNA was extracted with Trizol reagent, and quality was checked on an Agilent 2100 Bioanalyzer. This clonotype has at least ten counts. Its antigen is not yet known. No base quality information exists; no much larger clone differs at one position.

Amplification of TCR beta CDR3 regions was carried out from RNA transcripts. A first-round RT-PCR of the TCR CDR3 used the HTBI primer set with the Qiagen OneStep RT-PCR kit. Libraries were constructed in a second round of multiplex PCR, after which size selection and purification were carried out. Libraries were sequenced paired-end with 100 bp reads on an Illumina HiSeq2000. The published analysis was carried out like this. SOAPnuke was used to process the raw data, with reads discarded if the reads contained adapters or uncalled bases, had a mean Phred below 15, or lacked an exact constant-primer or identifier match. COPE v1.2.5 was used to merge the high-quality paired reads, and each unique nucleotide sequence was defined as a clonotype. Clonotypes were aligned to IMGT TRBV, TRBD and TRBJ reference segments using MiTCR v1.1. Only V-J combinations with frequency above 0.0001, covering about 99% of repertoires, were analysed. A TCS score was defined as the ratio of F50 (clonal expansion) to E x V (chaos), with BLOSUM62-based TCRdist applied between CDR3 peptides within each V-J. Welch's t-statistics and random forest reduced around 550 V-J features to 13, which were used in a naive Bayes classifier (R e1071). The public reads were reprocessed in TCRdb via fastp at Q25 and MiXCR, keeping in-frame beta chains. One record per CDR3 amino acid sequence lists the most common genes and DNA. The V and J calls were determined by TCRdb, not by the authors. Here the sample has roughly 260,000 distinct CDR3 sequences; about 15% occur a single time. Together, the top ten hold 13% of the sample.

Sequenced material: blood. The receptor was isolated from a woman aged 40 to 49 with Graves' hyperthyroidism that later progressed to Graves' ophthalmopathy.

The nucleotide sequence reads TGTGCCAGCATTTTCCGGGACAGGGTTAACGAGCAGTACTTC. Its protein product is CASIFRDRVNEQYF. Recombination connected TRBV2 to TRBJ2-7; 9 middle bases align to TRBD1. CDR1 and CDR2 are read off the germline V gene as SNHLY and FYNNEI. The CDR3 contains 14 residues, cysteine and phenylalanine counted. Just the 42-base CDR3 DNA is kept, in frame starting at base 1. V ends up 7 bases short and J 5 bases short, with an unmatched junction base count of 9.